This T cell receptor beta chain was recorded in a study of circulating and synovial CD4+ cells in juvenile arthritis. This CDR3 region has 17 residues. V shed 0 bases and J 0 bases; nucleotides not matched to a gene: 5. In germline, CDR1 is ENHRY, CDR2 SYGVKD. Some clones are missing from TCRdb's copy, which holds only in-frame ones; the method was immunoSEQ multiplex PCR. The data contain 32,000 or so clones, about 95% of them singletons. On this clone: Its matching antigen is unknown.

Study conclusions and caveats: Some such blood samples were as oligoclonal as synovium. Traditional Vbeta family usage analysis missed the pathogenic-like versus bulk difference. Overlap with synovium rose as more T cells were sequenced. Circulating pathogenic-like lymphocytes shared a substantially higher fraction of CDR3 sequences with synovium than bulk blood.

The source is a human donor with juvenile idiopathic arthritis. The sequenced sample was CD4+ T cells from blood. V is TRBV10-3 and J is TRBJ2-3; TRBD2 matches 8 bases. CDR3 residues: CAISESKAGASTDTQYF. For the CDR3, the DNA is TGTGCCATCAGTGAGTCGAAAGCGGGGGCGAGCACAGATACGCAGTATTTT.